These T cell receptor beta chains were read from a single sample in a study of control samples from healthy donors and cancer patients. Measured with immunoSEQ multiplex PCR; TCRdb has only the in-frame clones, and not every one. This sample has around 100,000 clones, with 88% found just once. Specimen: blood. Source of these receptors: a man in his thirties or forties in good health. Both conserved end residues are part of each CDR3. The D gene is left open where the match is weak. Clone size appears in some rows only: once, few, many, or a class for an expanded clone.

size,V,D,J,DNA,CDR3
-,TRBV2,-,TRBJ2-3,TGTGCCAGCAGTATAAACAGGGGAGGATCCACAGATACGCAGTATTTT,CASSINRGGSTDTQYF
-,TRBV5-1,TRBD2,TRBJ2-3,TGCGCCAGCAGCGGTGCCGGGACTAGAGGGGGGCGTGGCACAGATACGCAGTATTTT,CASSGAGTRGGRGTDTQYF
-,TRBV27,-,TRBJ2-7,TGTGCCAGCAGCTCGACCGCCTACGAGCAGTACTTC,CASSSTAYEQYF
-,TRBV12-3/TRBV12-4,-,TRBJ2-1,TGTGCCAGCAGTCTTAACTGGGGCGGCGAGCAGTTCTTC,CASSLNWGGEQFF
-,TRBV19,TRBD1,TRBJ1-1,TGTGCCAGTAGTATCCTGGGGACAGGGTCAAACACTGAAGCTTTCTTT,CASSILGTGSNTEAFF
-,TRBV7-2,TRBD2,TRBJ2-7,TGTGCCAGCAGCTTAATTAGAGCGGCGTCGGGGGGCGAGCAGTACTTC,CASSLIRAASGGEQYF
-,TRBV28,-,TRBJ1-3,TGTGCCAGCAGTTTTGATAAGACGAGCTCTGGAAACACCATATATTTT,CASSFDKTSSGNTIYF
once,TRBV6-2/TRBV6-3,TRBD1,TRBJ2-1,TGTGCCAGCAGTTACTTCCGACAGGGGGAGTTCTTC,CASSYFRQGEFF
-,TRBV6-5,-,TRBJ2-2,TGTGCCAGCAGTTCCTGGGACGGGGAGCTGTTTTTT,CASSSWDGELFF
-,TRBV15,-,TRBJ2-7,TGTGCCACCAGCTCTCAACTGAGTTCCTACGAGCAGTACTTC,CATSSQLSSYEQYF
once,TRBV19,TRBD2,TRBJ2-1,TGTGCCAGTAGTATGCCCCGACTAGCTTATGAGCAGTTCTTC,CASSMPRLAYEQFF
few,TRBV6-6,-,TRBJ2-1,TGTGCCAGCAGTTACGACGGACCCTCCTACAATGAGCAGTTCTTC,CASSYDGPSYNEQFF
-,TRBV18,-,TRBJ2-3,TGTGCCAGCTCACCCAGCACAGATACGCAGTATTTT,CASSPSTDTQYF
once,TRBV21-1,-,TRBJ1-2,TGTGCCAGCAGCAAAGAAATCTTGGCAGGGACGCACTATGGCTACACCTTC,CASSKEILAGTHYGYTF
few,TRBV7-2,TRBD2,TRBJ2-3,TGTGCCAGCAGCTTGGCAGCGGGAGGTATCTCTAGCACAGATACGCAGTATTTT,CASSLAAGGISSTDTQYF
-,TRBV5-8,-,TRBJ2-2,TGTGCCAGCAGCCTTGAGGGGCCGAATACGAACACCGGGGAGCTGTTTTTT,CASSLEGPNTNTGELFF
-,TRBV6-5,-,TRBJ2-7,TGTGCCAGCAGTTACGTGTCAGGGTACGAGCAGTACTTC,CASSYVSGYEQYF
-,TRBV2,TRBD1,TRBJ1-1,TGTGCCAGCGGGACAGGGGACCTGAACACTGAAGCTTTCTTT,CASGTGDLNTEAFF
-,TRBV30,-,TRBJ2-7,TGTGCCTGGAGTGTACGGTCAGGGCGCGAGCAGTACTTC,CAWSVRSGREQYF
-,TRBV5-4,-,TRBJ2-3,TGTGCCAGCAGCCATGGAGGGGGCACAGATACGCAGTATTTT,CASSHGGGTDTQYF
-,TRBV7-3,-,TRBJ2-5,TGTGCCAGCAGCTTACCGACCCAGTACTTC,CASSLPTQYF
few,TRBV28,-,TRBJ1-5,TGTGCCAGCAGTTTATTAGTAATCAATCAGCCCCAGCATTTT,CASSLLVINQPQHF
-,TRBV7-9,TRBD1,TRBJ1-5,TGTGCCAGCAGCCAAGGGGACAGGGTGGGGAATCAGCCCCAGCATTTT,CASSQGDRVGNQPQHF
-,TRBV11-2,-,TRBJ2-7,TGTGCCAGCAGCTCCCTAGACTCATACGAGCAGTACTTC,CASSSLDSYEQYF
-,TRBV19,-,TRBJ1-1,TGTGCCAGTCGGCTTCGAGCAGCCGAGAACACTGAAGCTTTCTTT,CASRLRAAENTEAFF
-,TRBV5-1,-,TRBJ2-2,TGCGCCAGCAGCTTGGATGCGGGCCGGGCCGGGGAGCTGTTTTTT,CASSLDAGRAGELFF
-,TRBV27,-,TRBJ2-1,TGTGCCAGCAGTTTGGGTGGGGTAGGGTCCTACAATGAGCAGTTCTTC,CASSLGGVGSYNEQFF
-,TRBV29-1,-,TRBJ2-5,TGCAGCGTTGGTGAATGGGAGACCCAGTACTTC,CSVGEWETQYF
-,TRBV27,TRBD2,TRBJ2-7,TGTGCCAGCTTTTTACTATCAGCGGGGGGGGGCGGGAGCTACGAGCAGTACTTC,CASFLLSAGGGGSYEQYF
-,TRBV27,-,TRBJ1-1,TGTGCCAGCAAATTGAGTCAGAGCTTCACTGAAGCTTTCTTT,CASKLSQSFTEAFF